Listed below are T cell receptor beta chains from one sample, sequenced in a study of cytomegalovirus exposure and HLA in healthy donors. TCRdb keeps only in-frame clones here, not all; method: immunoSEQ multiplex PCR. The repertoire holds over 150,000 clones, with 68% as singletons. Material for sequencing was PBMCs. The receptors were gathered from a man between 45 and 60 years old in good health and CMV-seronegative. Both conserved end residues are trimmed from each CDR3. Each record gives: CDR3 protein, V gene, clone size. Rows may omit the clone size; those that give it use once, few, many or a size class.

CDR3aa: ASTLGGVTNEKLF; v_gene: TRBV2; abundance: few
CDR3aa: ARWVGDYEQY; v_gene: TRBV5-3; abundance: -
CDR3aa: ASRPSGGTFGGNQPQH; v_gene: TRBV10-3; abundance: -
CDR3aa: ASSRKLRTSTHNEQF; v_gene: TRBV14; abundance: few
CDR3aa: ASGFTGTYEQY; v_gene: TRBV6-1; abundance: -
CDR3aa: ASSLEGGGNDKTQY; v_gene: TRBV5-1; abundance: -
CDR3aa: ASSLAAGQGARGYT; v_gene: TRBV5-1; abundance: -
CDR3aa: ASSEGSGGLIVTQY; v_gene: TRBV2; abundance: -
CDR3aa: ASRRQVNQPQH; v_gene: TRBV6-5; abundance: -
CDR3aa: ASSLIQGAAAYNEQF; v_gene: TRBV11-2; abundance: few
CDR3aa: ASSPRTGRRKNEQY; v_gene: TRBV7-2; abundance: few
CDR3aa: ASSLLGQGTETQY; v_gene: TRBV7-9; abundance: -
CDR3aa: ASSHQATGAGNQPQH; v_gene: TRBV18; abundance: -
CDR3aa: SVEDGGVGSYEQY; v_gene: TRBV29-1; abundance: -
CDR3aa: ASSLVIGHEQF; v_gene: TRBV7-7; abundance: few
CDR3aa: ASSFLNTGELF; v_gene: TRBV28; abundance: -
CDR3aa: ASSLGDRSTDTQY; v_gene: TRBV7-9; abundance: once
CDR3aa: ASSIEQGSSYEQY; v_gene: TRBV19; abundance: -
CDR3aa: ASSTEQVAGDPFTDTQY; v_gene: TRBV7-6; abundance: once
CDR3aa: ASSMGGYGYT; v_gene: TRBV19; abundance: -
CDR3aa: ASSPSGVLSYEQY; v_gene: TRBV27; abundance: -
CDR3aa: ASSVEGGAGGLF; v_gene: TRBV9; abundance: -
CDR3aa: ASSRTGTTNEKLF; v_gene: TRBV7-2; abundance: -
CDR3aa: ASSLDRTYEQY; v_gene: TRBV5-4; abundance: -
CDR3aa: ASSYREGNQPQH; v_gene: TRBV5-4; abundance: -
CDR3aa: SSTRWETQY; v_gene: TRBV29-1; abundance: -
CDR3aa: ASSSGGTGASRY; v_gene: TRBV5-1; abundance: once
CDR3aa: ASSPGLAGGRADTQY; v_gene: TRBV5-1; abundance: -
CDR3aa: ASSEDRHSNQPQH; v_gene: TRBV6-1; abundance: -
CDR3aa: ASSQDRGNYGYT; v_gene: TRBV4-2; abundance: -
CDR3aa: ASSPNPTGYEQY; v_gene: TRBV27; abundance: -
CDR3aa: ASGGLGLNTGELF; v_gene: TRBV19; abundance: few
CDR3aa: ASSKVLRTSPNNEQF; v_gene: TRBV21-1; abundance: -
CDR3aa: ASSRETGWHEQF; v_gene: TRBV5-1; abundance: -
CDR3aa: ASSPQGAHRPQH; v_gene: TRBV28; abundance: -
CDR3aa: ASSPGQFANTGELF; v_gene: TRBV5-1; abundance: -
CDR3aa: ASSLGTSVDEQY; v_gene: TRBV5-8; abundance: -
CDR3aa: ASSPNRQSYEQY; v_gene: TRBV11-2; abundance: few
CDR3aa: ASSELGASYEQY; v_gene: TRBV6-1; abundance: few
CDR3aa: ASSFTDSTDTQY; v_gene: TRBV5-1; abundance: once
CDR3aa: ASSLRFGTGEVEQF; v_gene: TRBV7-3; abundance: -
CDR3aa: ASSPGADTGELF; v_gene: TRBV18; abundance: -
CDR3aa: AASEGASGNTIY; v_gene: TRBV19; abundance: -
CDR3aa: ASSLRRQGRAGELF; v_gene: TRBV7-9; abundance: -
CDR3aa: ASSLAQGGTGELF; v_gene: TRBV7-9; abundance: -
CDR3aa: ASSPGQGNYGYT; v_gene: TRBV5-1; abundance: -
CDR3aa: ASSQGTGGWADTQY; v_gene: TRBV4-1; abundance: -
CDR3aa: ASSSLEDYTDTQY; v_gene: TRBV5-6; abundance: -
CDR3aa: ASSGGQGETQY; v_gene: TRBV5-1; abundance: once
CDR3aa: ASSLSSTNSPLH; v_gene: TRBV5-1; abundance: -
CDR3aa: ASSLAGEAKNIQY; v_gene: TRBV6-5; abundance: -
CDR3aa: ASSTRTGGSEKLF; v_gene: TRBV9; abundance: once
CDR3aa: ASSFDRNTEAF; v_gene: TRBV6-4; abundance: -
CDR3aa: ASSDRRSLLDEQY; v_gene: TRBV6-4; abundance: -
CDR3aa: ASRASGTGVNYGYT; v_gene: TRBV27; abundance: few
CDR3aa: ASSFDRVLTEAF; v_gene: TRBV6-5; abundance: -
CDR3aa: ASSMGQGGYGYT; v_gene: TRBV11-1; abundance: -